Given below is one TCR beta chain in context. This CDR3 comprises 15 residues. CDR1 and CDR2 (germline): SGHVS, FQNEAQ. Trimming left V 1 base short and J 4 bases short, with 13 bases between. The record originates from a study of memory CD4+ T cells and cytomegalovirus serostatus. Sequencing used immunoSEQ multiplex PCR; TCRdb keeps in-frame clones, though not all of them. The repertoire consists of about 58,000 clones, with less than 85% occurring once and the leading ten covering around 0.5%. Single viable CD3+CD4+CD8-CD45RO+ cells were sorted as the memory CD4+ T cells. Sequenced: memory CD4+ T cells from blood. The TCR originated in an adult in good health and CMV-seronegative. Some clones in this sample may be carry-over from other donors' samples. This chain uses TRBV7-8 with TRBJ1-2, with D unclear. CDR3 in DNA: TGTGCCAGCAGCTTAGAAGCCCGTGGCATCTATGGCTACACCTTC. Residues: CASSLEARGIYGYTF.